This TCR beta chain was profiled in a study of spatial heterogeneity in lung cancer (dated by TCRdb to the late 2010s). Regarding the complete study: Beta-chain transcripts were consistently detected in greater numbers than alpha-chain transcripts, which likely reflected higher beta-chain transcript abundance. In the raw uncorrected reads, each unique combination of TCR and UMI appeared on average more than ten times. At surgery, both alpha and beta chains were TCR-sequenced in 200 to 250 tumor regions, about 64 matched nontumor lung samples and around 50 PBMC samples. In non-small cell lung cancer, the study quantitatively compared TCR alpha and beta repertoires across several tumor regions, matched nontumor lung, and blood. Nonsynonymous mutation counts, determined by whole-exome sequencing of tumor tissue, were related to TCR repertoire features. Overall study outcomes, separate from this receptor: Additional single-cell paired TCR alpha and beta sequencing was considered necessary to confirm, at a functional level, the hypothesis that regional TCRs recognize regional mutations. Ubiquitous expanded tumor TCRs were found in blood more often at tumor resection than at routine follow-up.

Based on the germline V gene (reference sequence), the CDR1 and CDR2 sequences are MNHEY and SMNVEV. V loses 8 bases of germline sequence and J loses 4 bases, and the interval between the two ends is 17 bases. The CDR3 runs 14 amino acids, cysteine and phenylalanine included. The sequence is cut down to CDR3 DNA, 42 bases in frame from base 1. This clonotype showed up many times. The target of this receptor is not known. Base-call qualities are not available, and no considerably larger clone is one nucleotide away. Libraries came from 5' RACE. Sequencing relied on a NextSeq 500. The TCR library protocol attached a unique molecular identifier to each TCR cDNA molecule to allow correction of PCR and sequencing errors. For the original study's pipeline: TCR identification, UMI-based error correction and CDR3 extraction were performed with Decombinator tools. TCRs above a frequency of 2 per 1,000, corresponding to the top 1% of the tumor frequency distribution, were defined as expanded. Renyi diversity was calculated using the R vegan package after each repertoire was subsampled 100 times to 5,000 TCRs. CDR3 similarity networks were built from amino acid triplet string-kernel similarity, connecting CDR3s with pairwise similarity above 0.82. TCRdb reanalyzed the raw reads on its own, using fastp at Q25 for trimming and MiXCR for clone calling, and kept in-frame beta chains. Rows are unified per CDR3 protein, each entry keeping the most common DNA and genes. TCRdb, rather than the study authors, made the V and J calls. For this sample there are some 8,100 distinct CDR3 sequences; around 5% appear just once. The ten top clones hold approximately 39% of the sample.

According to the study, the label for this sample's time point signals: sample taken at primary tumor resection. For TCR sequencing, whole RNA was extracted from tumor and nontumor lung tissue, or from cryopreserved PBMC samples, and no cell sorting was done. The donors were more than 65 patients from the lung TRACERx cohort who had early-stage, untreated non-small cell lung cancer. Only patients for whom sufficient RNA was available from at least two tumor regions were selected for TCR sequencing. Recombination connected TRBV27 to TRBJ2-5, with TRBD2 tentatively as D gene (5 bases match). The clonotype originates from a male donor with early-stage non-small cell lung cancer. Sample: PBMCs, taken at surgery. The CDR3 protein is CASAPWPAGETQYF. The sequenced DNA: TGTGCCAGCGCCCCGTGGCCGGCGGGAGAGACCCAGTACTTC.